The 29 T cell receptor beta chains below were found in one sample sequenced in a study of identical twins. TCRdb ran MiXCR on the 5' RACE reads and lists one entry per CDR3 protein. The sample has fewer than 900,000 distinct CDR3 sequences; over 15% are singletons. This sample also belongs to another study, concerning T cells expressing NK-cell markers.

The sequenced material came from PBMCs. The receptors here all came from a woman younger than 30 in good health.

The chain uses TRBV20-1 and TRBJ2-5; no reliable D call. Germline V CDR1 and CDR2: DFQATT, SNEGSKA (reference sequence). V dropped 0 bases and J dropped 5 bases, with 10 bases sitting between them. The length of the CDR3 is 13 residues. The CDR3 spells CSARDPVWETQYF. CDR3 coding DNA: TGCAGTGCTAGAGATCCAGTATGGGAGACCCAGTACTTC.

The V call is TRBV18, the J call TRBJ2-1, with D uncertain. The CDR3 runs to 13 residues. V dropped 2 bases and J dropped 12 bases, with 14 bases sitting between them. The germline V gene has CDR1 KGHSH and CDR2 LQKENI. Here the CDR3 reads CASSPDGTALQFF. The CDR3 DNA is TGTGCCAGCTCACCAGATGGCACCGCGTTGCAGTTCTTC.

The CDR3 loop reads CASSYAGQYQPQHF. Here the CDR3 DNA reads TGTGCCAGCAGTTACGCGGGGCAATATCAGCCCCAGCATTTT. The chain is built from TRBV6-5 and TRBJ1-5; tentatively, D is TRBD1 (5 bases). Germline CDR1 MNHEY, CDR2 SVGAGI. CDR3 length equals 14 residues. Trimming left V 2 bases short and J 5 bases short, with 10 bases between.

V is TRBV20-1 and J is TRBJ2-5; TRBD2 matches at 7 bases. The germline V gene encodes CDR1 DFQATT and CDR2 SNEGSKA (reference sequence). The CDR3 loop spans 15 amino acids. The ends lost 4 bases at V and 2 bases at J; junction bases unmatched: 10. The CDR3 DNA follows: TGCAGTGCTACCCTGCTAGCGGTCCTTCAAGAGACCCAGTACTTC. It is translated as CSATLLAVLQETQYF.

The chain uses TRBV20-1 and TRBJ2-7; no clear D gene. The CDR3 has 11 residues. From germline, CDR1 is DFQATT and CDR2 SNEGSKA (reference sequence). V was cut by 5 bases and J by 3 bases, with 8 bases left in between. CDR3 sequence: CSASKHYEQYF. The CDR3 region has the DNA TGCAGTGCTTCTAAACACTACGAGCAGTACTTC.

The CDR3 protein is CASSPVLSGTYEQYF. The CDR3, as DNA: TGTGCCAGCTCACCAGTGCTTAGCGGAACCTACGAGCAGTACTTC. The chain couples TRBV18 to TRBJ2-7; TRBD2 might be the D (6 bases). Looked up from germline, CDR1 is KGHSH and CDR2 is LQKENI. V was cut by 2 bases and J by 2 bases, with 13 bases left in between. The CDR3 contains 15 residues.

The J gene is TRBJ1-1, the V gene TRBV5-1, with TRBD1 matching 11 bases. The germline gives CDR1 SGHRS, CDR2 YFSETQ. CDR3 length equals 15 residues. The ends lost 3 bases at V and 4 bases at J; junction bases unmatched: 5. DNA of the CDR3: TGCGCCAGCAGCTCGGACAGGGGGCGCAGCACTGAAGCTTTCTTT. Protein product: CASSSDRGRSTEAFF.

The V and J genes are TRBV19 and TRBJ2-7; D could derive from TRBD1 or TRBD2 (5 bases each). The ends were cut back, 9 bases at V and 5 bases at J, with 17 bases in the middle. This CDR3 contains 13 residues. Germline V CDR1 and CDR2: LNHDA, SQIVND (reference sequence). The CDR3 here is CASGAGARDEQYF. CDR3 sequence (DNA): TGTGCCAGCGGGGCTGGGGCACGCGACGAGCAGTACTTC. The variable domain in full, with the rest retrieved from reference TRBV19 and TRBJ2-7, is DGGITQSPKYLFRKEGQNVTLSCEQNLNHDAMYWYRQDPGQGLRLIYYSQIVNDFQKGDIAEGYSVSREKKESFPLTVTSAQKNPTAFYLCASGAGARDEQYFGPGTRLTVT.

V usage is TRBV9 and J usage is TRBJ2-2, with 8 bases identical to TRBD2. Germline trimming cut 4 bases from V and 7 bases from J; bases unmatched to any gene: 6. CDR3 length: 14 residues. Per the germline V gene, CDR1 is SGDLS and CDR2 is YYNGEE. CDR3 sequence reads: CASSRREGHGELFF. In DNA form, the CDR3 reads TGTGCCAGCAGCCGCCGGGAGGGTCACGGGGAGCTGTTTTTT.

This clonotype was observed a handful of times. The chain combines TRBV12-3 or TRBV12-4 with TRBJ2-7; D is tentatively TRBD1 or TRBD2 (5 bases each). V lost 7 bases, J lost 7 bases, and 20 bases lay in between. The CDR3 consists of 14 residues. This CDR3 reads CASTSGTGRGEQYF. CDR3 DNA sequence: TGTGCCAGCACCTCGGGGACGGGGAGAGGGGAGCAGTACTTC.

This clonotype was seen only a few times. This chain links TRBV2 with TRBJ2-3; D possibly uses TRBD1 or TRBD2 (5 bases each). Germline assignment: CDR1 SNHLY and CDR2 FYNNEI. The CDR3 is 14 amino acids. V lost 4 bases and J 2 bases, leaving 10 bases between the germline ends. CDR3 protein: CASSGGIVTDTQYF. The CDR3 nucleotides read TGTGCCAGCAGTGGGGGGATTGTCACAGATACGCAGTATTTT.

This clonotype was found a few times. CDR3 residues: CSVRTGATGELFF. DNA for the CDR3: TGCAGCGTCCGGACAGGGGCCACCGGGGAGCTGTTTTTT. This rearrangement joins TRBV29-1 to TRBJ2-2, with TRBD1 matching 9 bases. The germline CDR1 and CDR2 sequences are SQVTM and ANQGSEA. V trimming: 6 bases; J trimming: 4 bases; junction bases outside the gene matches: 3. This CDR3 has 13 residues.

There are many counts of this clonotype. This chain connects TRBV2 to TRBJ2-3; perhaps TRBD1 as D (6 bases). The germline CDR1 and CDR2 sequences are SNHLY and FYNNEI. The CDR3 has 14 amino acids. V was pared by 5 bases and J by 3 bases, with 12 bases between. The CDR3 reads CASSFEGGTDTQYF. The DNA for the CDR3 is TGTGCCAGCAGTTTCGAAGGGGGTACAGATACGCAGTATTTT.

This clonotype was detected a few times. The chain recombines TRBV12-3 or TRBV12-4 with TRBJ1-1; D not resolved. CDR3 size: 12 residues. V was trimmed by 6 bases and J by 5 bases, leaving 10 bases between them. CDR3 nucleotide sequence: TGTGCCAGCAGCGCCTTGGGTACTGAAGCTTTCTTT. Its protein is CASSALGTEAFF.

This sequence joins TRBV7-2 and TRBJ1-3; D is unclear. The CDR3 is 12 residues long. CDR1 is SGHTA and CDR2 is FQGNSA in the germline V gene. The V end was cut by 1 base, the J end by 9 bases, with 7 bases between. The CDR3 loop is CASSLVESTIYF. The CDR3 region has the DNA TGTGCCAGCAGCTTAGTCGAGAGCACCATATATTTT. Filled out from reference TRBV7-2 and TRBJ1-3, the complete variable domain reads GAGVSQSPSNKVTEKGKDVELRCDPISGHTALYWYRQSLGQGLEFLIYFQGNSAPDKSGLPSDRFSAERTGGSVSTLTIQRTQQEDSAVYLCASSLVESTIYFGEGSWLTVV.

Many counts were recorded for this clonotype. V and J are TRBV6-5 and TRBJ1-2, with D possibly matching TRBD1 (5 bases). CDR1 and CDR2 from the germline V gene are MNHEY and SVGAGI. The CDR3 spans 12 residues. V shed 5 bases and J shed 8 bases, with 12 bases lying between them. The CDR3 spells CASSAWDSGYTF. CDR3 nucleotide sequence: TGTGCCAGCAGTGCCTGGGACTCCGGCTACACCTTC.

The chain combines TRBV15 with TRBJ2-3; D may match TRBD1 or TRBD2 (6 bases each). The V end was cut by 1 base, the J end by 6 bases, with 14 bases between. Germline loops: CDR1 LNHNV, CDR2 YYDKDF (reference sequence). This CDR3 spans 15 amino acids. The CDR3 reads CATSRGGAGSDTQYF. The CDR3, as DNA: TGTGCCACCAGCAGAGGGGGGGCGGGAAGTGATACGCAGTATTTT.

This clonotype appeared once. The rearrangement joins TRBV4-1 to TRBJ2-2; maybe TRBD1 (6 bases). Germline lookup yields CDR1 MGHRA and CDR2 YSYEKL. This CDR3 comprises 16 residues. V lost 1 base to trimming and J lost 1 base, with 10 bases between them. The CDR3: CASSQVTGWNTGELFF. CDR3 nucleotides: TGCGCCAGCAGCCAAGTTACAGGGTGGAACACCGGGGAGCTGTTTTTT.

The chain has TRBV9 and TRBJ2-3; 7 bases align to TRBD2. The CDR3 spans 16 residues. From germline, CDR1 is SGDLS and CDR2 YYNGEE. V was clipped by 2 bases and J by 2 bases; unmatched bases: 8. The CDR3 DNA follows: TGTGCCAGCAGCGTCCGGGCTAGCGGCTACACAGATACGCAGTATTTT. Its translation is CASSVRASGYTDTQYF.

The J gene is TRBJ2-5, the V gene TRBV10-3, with D maybe TRBD1 (6 bases). V was clipped by 10 bases and J by 5 bases, with 14 bases between them. Germline assignment: CDR1 ENHRY and CDR2 SYGVKD. The CDR3 covers 12 residues. The CDR3 nucleotides read TGTGCCACCAGGGACACGTGGGAGACCCAGTACTTC. Amino acid sequence: CATRDTWETQYF.

CDR3 nucleotides: TGCAGTGCCAAGGGGGTGGTACCACCCTACAATGAGCAGTTCTTC. This sequence encodes CSAKGVVPPYNEQFF. The chain couples TRBV20-1 to TRBJ2-1; weak D call: TRBD1 (6 bases). This CDR3 spans 15 amino acids. Germline V CDR1 and CDR2: DFQATT, SNEGSKA (reference sequence). Trimming shortened V by 6 bases and J by 2 bases, and 17 bases separated the two germline ends.

This clonotype was found a few times. The chain recombines TRBV6-1 with TRBJ1-2; unclear D gene. The germline gives CDR1 MNHNS, CDR2 SASEGT. The CDR3 is 13 residues long. The V gene lost 8 bases and the J gene lost 0 bases, with 10 bases spanning the gap. CDR3 nucleotide sequence: TGTGCCAGCGGAGTCGCTTCTAACTATGGCTACACCTTC. It translates to CASGVASNYGYTF.

The chain combines TRBV29-1 with TRBJ2-2; tentatively, D is TRBD2 (5 bases). CDR1 is SQVTM and CDR2 is ANQGSEA in the germline V gene. The CDR3 has 14 amino acids. V was pared by 4 bases and J by 0 bases, with 9 bases between. The CDR3 sequence is CSVGEPANTGELFF. The CDR3 DNA sequence: TGCAGCGTTGGGGAGCCAGCGAACACCGGGGAGCTGTTTTTT.

This clonotype was seen a few times. This sequence joins TRBV6-1 and TRBJ2-1; D tentatively reads TRBD1 or TRBD2 (5 bases each). Germline V gives CDR1 MNHNS, CDR2 SASEGT. Trimming stripped 8 bases from V and 4 bases from J, with 12 bases between. The length of the CDR3 is 13 residues. As DNA, the CDR3 is TGTGCCAGCGGTATGGGGGTTTACAATGAGCAGTTCTTC. Translation gives CASGMGVYNEQFF.

The chain uses TRBV24-1 and TRBJ2-1; 7 positions match TRBD2. Germline values: CDR1 KGHDR, CDR2 SFDVKD. This CDR3 region has 16 residues. The trim removed 1 base at V and 7 bases at J, leaving 9 bases unmatched. The CDR3 is CATSDFPRGVGNEQFF. DNA of the CDR3: TGTGCCACCAGTGATTTTCCCCGGGGGGTCGGGAATGAGCAGTTCTTC.

V gene TRBV7-2 combines with J gene TRBJ2-7; D gene uncertain. The CDR3 contains 13 residues. Germline values: CDR1 SGHTA, CDR2 FQGNSA. V lost 3 bases to trimming and J lost 7 bases, with 13 bases between them. CDR3: CASSFQQTYEQYF. DNA for the CDR3: TGTGCCAGCAGCTTCCAGCAAACATATGAGCAGTACTTC.

This chain links TRBV3-1 with TRBJ1-2; TRBD1 matches at 9 bases. With V trimmed by 4 bases and J by 6 bases, 6 bases remained unmatched. The CDR3 is 14 amino acids. Germline lookup yields CDR1 LGHDT and CDR2 YNNKEL (reference sequence). The CDR3 nucleotides read TGTGCCAGCAGCCGACGGGACAGGGCGCATGGCTACACCTTC. Protein product: CASSRRDRAHGYTF. Full variable domain (missing parts from reference TRBV3-1 and TRBJ1-2): DTAVSQTPKYLVTQMGNDKSIKCEQNLGHDTMYWYKQDSKKFLKIMFSYNNKELIINETVPNRFSPKSPDKAHLNLHINSLELGDSAVYFCASSRRDRAHGYTFGSGTRLTVV.

The rearrangement links TRBV10-3 to TRBJ1-3; tentatively, D is TRBD1 (5 bases). The ends were cut back, 10 bases at V and 5 bases at J, with 18 bases in the middle. Looked up from germline, CDR1 is ENHRY and CDR2 is SYGVKD. The CDR3 has 14 residues. The CDR3 is CASSRDPERNTIYF. The CDR3 coding sequence is TGTGCCAGCTCCCGGGACCCAGAGAGAAACACCATATATTTT.

This clonotype was picked up a small number of times. In nucleotides, the CDR3 is TGTGCCAGCAGCCCGGGACTAGCGGGGGATTCCACAGATACGCAGTATTTT. Protein sequence: CASSPGLAGDSTDTQYF. V and J are TRBV5-8 and TRBJ2-3; 14 positions match TRBD2. The V gene end was trimmed by 4 bases and the J gene end by 2 bases; junction bases not matched to a gene: 6. This CDR3 is 17 amino acids long. The germline V gene has CDR1 SGHTS and CDR2 YDEGEE.